This is a list of T cell receptor beta chains from one sample in a study of blood T cells in healthy people across ages. TCRdb independently ran MiXCR on the 5' RACE reads; one entry per CDR3 protein. The sample holds approximately 850,000 distinct CDR3 sequences, 55% to 75% seen once. The sequencing sample was made of blood. The receptor source for this set is a man aged 25-45 years in good health. Both conserved end residues are part of each CDR3. The D gene is left open where the match is weak. Size tells how often a clone was seen (once, few, many) or the class of an expanded clone, and some rows leave it out.

D gene: NA; clone size: few; J gene: TRBJ2-5; V gene: TRBV20-1; CDR3 DNA: TGCAGTGCTAGAGCCCCGAACCGGGACTTGAAGATCTCGCGGTACTTC; CDR3 protein: CSARAPNRDLKISRYF
D gene: TRBD2; clone size: NA; J gene: TRBJ2-3; V gene: TRBV12-3/TRBV12-4; CDR3 DNA: TGTGCCAGCAGTTTCGGACTAGTCGGAGATACGCAGTATTTT; CDR3 protein: CASSFGLVGDTQYF
D gene: NA; clone size: NA; J gene: TRBJ2-1; V gene: TRBV15; CDR3 DNA: TGTGCCACCAGCAGAGTTGCGAATGAGCAGTTCTTC; CDR3 protein: CATSRVANEQFF
D gene: NA; clone size: few; J gene: TRBJ1-1; V gene: TRBV7-9; CDR3 DNA: TGTGCCAGCAGACCGAACCAGGGATACACTGAAGCTTTCTTT; CDR3 protein: CASRPNQGYTEAFF
D gene: NA; clone size: NA; J gene: TRBJ2-2; V gene: TRBV10-3; CDR3 DNA: TGTGCCATCAGTGGGGCAGGAAGAGGCACCGGGGAGCTGTTTTTT; CDR3 protein: CAISGAGRGTGELFF
D gene: TRBD1; clone size: NA; J gene: TRBJ2-7; V gene: TRBV7-9; CDR3 DNA: TGTGCCAGCAGCCAGGGACAGGGACACTACGAGCAGTACTTC; CDR3 protein: CASSQGQGHYEQYF
D gene: TRBD2; clone size: NA; J gene: TRBJ2-7; V gene: TRBV11-1; CDR3 DNA: TGTGCCAGCAGCTTCGGACTAGCGGCCTCCTACGAGCAGTACTTC; CDR3 protein: CASSFGLAASYEQYF
D gene: TRBD2; clone size: once; J gene: TRBJ2-1; V gene: TRBV7-2; CDR3 DNA: TGTGCCAGCAGCTTACCTCAATCCCGGATTAGCGGGAGAGGCTACAATGAGCAGTTCTTC; CDR3 protein: CASSLPQSRISGRGYNEQFF
D gene: NA; clone size: NA; J gene: TRBJ2-5; V gene: TRBV7-8; CDR3 DNA: TGTGCCAGCAGCTTACCTGGCGGGGGCGGGGGGACCCAGTACTTC; CDR3 protein: CASSLPGGGGGTQYF
D gene: TRBD1; clone size: NA; J gene: TRBJ2-7; V gene: TRBV12-5; CDR3 DNA: TGTGCTAGTGGAACGGGACAGGTTAACTACGAGCAGTACTTC; CDR3 protein: CASGTGQVNYEQYF
D gene: NA; clone size: NA; J gene: TRBJ1-4; V gene: TRBV4-2; CDR3 DNA: TGTGCCAGCAGCCAACCGGGACTGGGCTCGGAAAAACTGTTTTTT; CDR3 protein: CASSQPGLGSEKLFF
D gene: NA; clone size: once; J gene: TRBJ2-1; V gene: TRBV29-1; CDR3 DNA: TGCAGCGTTGAAGAGGGACAAAGAAAGAATGAGCAGTTCTTC; CDR3 protein: CSVEEGQRKNEQFF
D gene: TRBD1; clone size: NA; J gene: TRBJ2-5; V gene: TRBV6-2/TRBV6-3; CDR3 DNA: TGTGCCAGCAGTCAGACGTCCGGGACAGGGTCTAGGGAGACCCAGTACTTC; CDR3 protein: CASSQTSGTGSRETQYF
D gene: NA; clone size: NA; J gene: TRBJ2-1; V gene: TRBV15; CDR3 DNA: TGTGCCACCAGCAGAGGGCAGGGCCTATACAATGAGCAGTTCTTC; CDR3 protein: CATSRGQGLYNEQFF
D gene: NA; clone size: NA; J gene: TRBJ1-4; V gene: TRBV27; CDR3 DNA: TGTGCCAGCAGGATGAGGGGAGAAGAACTGTTTTTT; CDR3 protein: CASRMRGEELFF
D gene: NA; clone size: NA; J gene: TRBJ2-3; V gene: TRBV25-1; CDR3 DNA: TGTGCCAGCAGTGATTATTTCACAGATACGCAGTATTTT; CDR3 protein: CASSDYFTDTQYF
D gene: NA; clone size: few; J gene: TRBJ1-1; V gene: TRBV12-3/TRBV12-4; CDR3 DNA: TGTGCCAGCACCTTCAATCGGCAGGGACGAGCTTTCTTT; CDR3 protein: CASTFNRQGRAFF
D gene: NA; clone size: NA; J gene: TRBJ2-3; V gene: TRBV19; CDR3 DNA: TGTGCCAGTAGTGAACTAAGGGGTACAGATACGCAGTATTTT; CDR3 protein: CASSELRGTDTQYF
D gene: NA; clone size: few; J gene: TRBJ2-1; V gene: TRBV6-2/TRBV6-3; CDR3 DNA: TGTGCCAGCAGTTACGGTCTTAGGAATGAGCAGTTCTTC; CDR3 protein: CASSYGLRNEQFF
D gene: NA; clone size: NA; J gene: TRBJ1-5; V gene: TRBV20-1; CDR3 DNA: TGCAGTGCTATGGGGTGGGGGAAAGAGAGCAATCGGCCCCAGCATTTT; CDR3 protein: CSAMGWGKESNRPQHF
D gene: NA; clone size: few; J gene: TRBJ2-6; V gene: TRBV6-1; CDR3 DNA: TGTGCCAGCAAATATGACATTGGACTCTCTGGGGCCAACGTCCTGACTTTC; CDR3 protein: CASKYDIGLSGANVLTF
D gene: NA; clone size: NA; J gene: TRBJ2-7; V gene: TRBV20-1; CDR3 DNA: TGCAGTGTAGGTGAGCGGAGCTCCTACGAGCAGTACTTC; CDR3 protein: CSVGERSSYEQYF
D gene: NA; clone size: few; J gene: TRBJ2-1; V gene: TRBV5-1; CDR3 DNA: TGCGCCAGCAGCTTCCTGTCGAGCGGTCCCTACAATGAGCAGTTCTTC; CDR3 protein: CASSFLSSGPYNEQFF
D gene: NA; clone size: NA; J gene: TRBJ2-5; V gene: TRBV20-1; CDR3 DNA: TGCAGTGCATACAGGGCGATGAGAGAGACCCAGTACTTC; CDR3 protein: CSAYRAMRETQYF
D gene: NA; clone size: NA; J gene: TRBJ1-2; V gene: TRBV6-2/TRBV6-3; CDR3 DNA: TGTGCCAGCAGTTACAGGGAGGACTATGGCTACACCTTC; CDR3 protein: CASSYREDYGYTF
D gene: TRBD1; clone size: NA; J gene: TRBJ1-2; V gene: TRBV7-9; CDR3 DNA: TGTGCCAGCAGCTCTTTGACAGGGGACGATGGCTACACCTTC; CDR3 protein: CASSSLTGDDGYTF
D gene: NA; clone size: NA; J gene: TRBJ2-7; V gene: TRBV20-1; CDR3 DNA: TGCAGTGCTAGAGTGGCGGGGACCCACTACGAGCAGTACTTC; CDR3 protein: CSARVAGTHYEQYF
D gene: NA; clone size: NA; J gene: TRBJ1-2; V gene: TRBV6-5; CDR3 DNA: TGTGCCAGCAGCCCTAACAGGGACTATGGCTACACCTTC; CDR3 protein: CASSPNRDYGYTF
D gene: TRBD1; clone size: NA; J gene: TRBJ2-3; V gene: TRBV20-1; CDR3 DNA: TGCAGTGCTAGGCCGGACAGGGGGGTGAGAGATACGCAGTATTTT; CDR3 protein: CSARPDRGVRDTQYF
D gene: NA; clone size: NA; J gene: TRBJ2-3; V gene: TRBV20-1; CDR3 DNA: TGCAGTGCCCCATCCCGTGGAGATACGCAGTATTTT; CDR3 protein: CSAPSRGDTQYF
D gene: NA; clone size: NA; J gene: TRBJ2-3; V gene: TRBV7-2; CDR3 DNA: TGTGCCAGCAGCCTAATAGGGGGGTCGGATACGCAGTATTTT; CDR3 protein: CASSLIGGSDTQYF
D gene: NA; clone size: NA; J gene: TRBJ1-1; V gene: TRBV3-1; CDR3 DNA: TGTGCCAGCAGCCCCGGGAGTAAAGCTTTCTTT; CDR3 protein: CASSPGSKAFF